This T cell receptor beta chain was recorded in a study of T cell responses to AZD1222 COVID-19 vaccine. Findings and caveats of the study: A rise in Spike-specific TCR breadth and depth followed two AZD1222 doses.

In the case of this clone: Its target is unknown.

This CDR3 region has 14 residues. Germline loops: CDR1 GTSNPN, CDR2 SVGIG (reference sequence). The germline V and J ends were trimmed by 0 bases and 8 bases, with 14 bases remaining between them. The protocol was immunoSEQ multiplex PCR, while the TCRdb copy is restricted to in-frame clones and leaves out a portion. The sample holds roughly 89,000 clones, roughly 90% seen once. The receptor was derived from an adult in good health. Here the sequenced sample was peripheral blood, taken on day 0 of MenACWY control vaccination. V is TRBV30 and J is TRBJ2-1; tentatively, D is TRBD2 (6 bases). The CDR3 DNA sequence: TGTGCCTGGAGTGTATGGGGCGGGATCGATGAGCAGTTCTTC. This sequence encodes CAWSVWGGIDEQFF.